This TCR beta chain was captured by sequencing in a study of blood T cell repertoires in COVID-19. Whole-study context: Researchers got acute and convalescent COVID-19 samples from the United States, Italy and Spain.

Clones were sequenced by immunoSEQ multiplex PCR, and TCRdb holds only the in-frame ones, with some missing. Here the sample spans roughly 260,000 clones, more than 75% being singletons. The CDR3 runs 13 residues. Germline CDR1 reads MNHEY; CDR2 reads SMNVEV (reference sequence). Trimming removed 6 bases at V and 5 bases at J, with 13 bases between. This clone was observed a few times. The genes are TRBV27 and TRBJ1-1; TRBD1 might be the D (5 bases). The TCR sequence derives from a man aged 40-55 years who had recovered from COVID-19. Sequencing used peripheral blood. CDR3 amino acids: CASSTGVGTEAFF. The CDR3 nucleotides are TGTGCCAGCAGCACGGGGGTGGGGACTGAAGCTTTCTTT.